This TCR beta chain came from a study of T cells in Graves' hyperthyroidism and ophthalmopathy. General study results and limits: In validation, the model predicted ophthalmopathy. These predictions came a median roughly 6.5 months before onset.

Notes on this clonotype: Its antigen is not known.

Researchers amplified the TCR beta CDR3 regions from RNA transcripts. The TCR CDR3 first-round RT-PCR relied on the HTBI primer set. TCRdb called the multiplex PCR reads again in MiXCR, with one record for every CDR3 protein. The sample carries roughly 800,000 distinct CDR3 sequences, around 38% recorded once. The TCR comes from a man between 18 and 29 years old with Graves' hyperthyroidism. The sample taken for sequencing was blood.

This CDR3 is CSLPGTSPYEQYF. CDR3 sequence (DNA): TGCAGTCTACCCGGGACTAGTCCCTACGAGCAGTACTTC. The J gene is TRBJ2-7, the V gene TRBV20-1; TRBD2 matches 8 bases. Germline V CDR1 and CDR2: DFQATT, SNEGSKA (reference sequence). J gave up 2 bases and V 8 bases, and 8 bases lay outside the gene matches. The CDR3 has 13 residues.